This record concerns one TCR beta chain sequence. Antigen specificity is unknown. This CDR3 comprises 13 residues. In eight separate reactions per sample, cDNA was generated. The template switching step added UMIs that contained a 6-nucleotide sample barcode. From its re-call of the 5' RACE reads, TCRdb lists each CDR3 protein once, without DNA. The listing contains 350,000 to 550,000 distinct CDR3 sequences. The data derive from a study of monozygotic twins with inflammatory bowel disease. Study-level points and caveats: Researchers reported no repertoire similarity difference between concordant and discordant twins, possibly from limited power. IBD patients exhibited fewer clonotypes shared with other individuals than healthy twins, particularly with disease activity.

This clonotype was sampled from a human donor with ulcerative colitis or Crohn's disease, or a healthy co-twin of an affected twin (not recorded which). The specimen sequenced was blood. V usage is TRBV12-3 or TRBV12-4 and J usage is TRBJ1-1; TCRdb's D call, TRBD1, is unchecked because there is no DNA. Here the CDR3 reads CASSFGTGGGAFF.